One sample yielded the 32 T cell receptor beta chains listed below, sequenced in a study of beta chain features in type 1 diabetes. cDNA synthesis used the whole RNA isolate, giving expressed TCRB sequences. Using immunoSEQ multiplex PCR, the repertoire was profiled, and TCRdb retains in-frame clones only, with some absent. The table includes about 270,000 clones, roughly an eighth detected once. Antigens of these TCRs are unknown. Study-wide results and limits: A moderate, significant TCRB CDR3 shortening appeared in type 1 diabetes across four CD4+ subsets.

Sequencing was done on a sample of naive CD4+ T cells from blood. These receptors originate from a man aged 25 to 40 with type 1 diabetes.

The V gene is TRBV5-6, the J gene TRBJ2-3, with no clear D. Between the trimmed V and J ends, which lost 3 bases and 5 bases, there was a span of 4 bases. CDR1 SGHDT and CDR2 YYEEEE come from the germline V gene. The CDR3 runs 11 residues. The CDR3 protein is CASSSVDTQYF. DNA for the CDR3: TGTGCCAGCAGCTCCGTAGATACGCAGTATTTT.

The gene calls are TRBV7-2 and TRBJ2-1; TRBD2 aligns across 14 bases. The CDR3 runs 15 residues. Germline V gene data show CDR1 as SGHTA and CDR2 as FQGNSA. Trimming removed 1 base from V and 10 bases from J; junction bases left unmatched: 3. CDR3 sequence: CASSLEGLAGVEQFF. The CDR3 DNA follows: TGTGCCAGCAGCTTAGAGGGACTAGCGGGAGTCGAGCAGTTCTTC.

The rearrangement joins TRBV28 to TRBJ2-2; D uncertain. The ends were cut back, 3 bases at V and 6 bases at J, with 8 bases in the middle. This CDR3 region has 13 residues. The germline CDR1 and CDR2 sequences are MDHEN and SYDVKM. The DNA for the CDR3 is TGTGCCAGCAGTTTCCGAGGTTCCGGGGAGCTGTTTTTT. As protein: CASSFRGSGELFF.

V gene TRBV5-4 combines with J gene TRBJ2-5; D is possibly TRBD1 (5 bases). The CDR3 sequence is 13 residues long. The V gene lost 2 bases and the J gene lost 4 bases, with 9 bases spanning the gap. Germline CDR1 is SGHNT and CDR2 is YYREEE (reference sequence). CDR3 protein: CASSFPTGETQYF. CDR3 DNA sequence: TGTGCCAGCAGCTTCCCAACAGGAGAGACCCAGTACTTC.

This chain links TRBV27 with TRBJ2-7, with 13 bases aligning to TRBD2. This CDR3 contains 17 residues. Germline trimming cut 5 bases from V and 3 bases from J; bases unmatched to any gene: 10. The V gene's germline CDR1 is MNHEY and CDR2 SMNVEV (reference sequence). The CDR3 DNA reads TGTGCCAGCAGTCAAGGACTAGCGGGAGTTCAATTCTACGAGCAGTACTTC. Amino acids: CASSQGLAGVQFYEQYF.

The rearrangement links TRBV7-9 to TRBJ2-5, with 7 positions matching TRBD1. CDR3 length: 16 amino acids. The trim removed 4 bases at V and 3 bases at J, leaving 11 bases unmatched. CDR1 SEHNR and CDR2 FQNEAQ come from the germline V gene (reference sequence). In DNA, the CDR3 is TGTGCCAGCAGCTCCGTTTTGGGACAGCTAAAAGAGACCCAGTACTTC. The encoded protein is CASSSVLGQLKETQYF.

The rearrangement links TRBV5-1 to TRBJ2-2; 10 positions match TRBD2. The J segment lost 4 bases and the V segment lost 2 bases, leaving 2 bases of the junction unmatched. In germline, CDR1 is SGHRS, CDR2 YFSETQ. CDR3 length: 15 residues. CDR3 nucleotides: TGCGCCAGCAGCTTACTAGCGGGGTTCACCGGGGAGCTGTTTTTT. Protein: CASSLLAGFTGELFF.

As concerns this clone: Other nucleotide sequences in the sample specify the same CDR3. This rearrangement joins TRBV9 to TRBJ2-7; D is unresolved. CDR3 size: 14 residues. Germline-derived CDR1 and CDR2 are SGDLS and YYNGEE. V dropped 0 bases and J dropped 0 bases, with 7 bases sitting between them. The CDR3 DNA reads TGTGCCAGCAGCGTAGGGCCCAGCTCCTACGAGCAGTACTTC. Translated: CASSVGPSSYEQYF.

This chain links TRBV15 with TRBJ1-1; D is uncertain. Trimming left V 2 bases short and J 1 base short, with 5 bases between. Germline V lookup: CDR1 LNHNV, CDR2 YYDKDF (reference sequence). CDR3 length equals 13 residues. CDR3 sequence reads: CATSRLQNTEAFF. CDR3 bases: TGTGCCACCAGCAGATTACAGAACACTGAAGCTTTCTTT.

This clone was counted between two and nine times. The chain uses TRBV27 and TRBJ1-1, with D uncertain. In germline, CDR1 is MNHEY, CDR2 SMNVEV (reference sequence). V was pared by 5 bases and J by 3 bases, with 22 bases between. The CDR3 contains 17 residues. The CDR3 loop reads CASSPDISWVKDTEAFF. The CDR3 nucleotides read TGTGCCAGCAGTCCAGACATTAGTTGGGTCAAGGACACTGAAGCTTTCTTT.

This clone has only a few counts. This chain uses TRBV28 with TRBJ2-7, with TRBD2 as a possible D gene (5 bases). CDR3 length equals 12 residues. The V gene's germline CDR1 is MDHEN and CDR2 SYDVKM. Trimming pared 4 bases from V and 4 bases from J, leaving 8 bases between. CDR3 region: CASSSPGYEQYF. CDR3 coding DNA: TGTGCCAGCAGTTCCCCGGGATACGAGCAGTACTTC.

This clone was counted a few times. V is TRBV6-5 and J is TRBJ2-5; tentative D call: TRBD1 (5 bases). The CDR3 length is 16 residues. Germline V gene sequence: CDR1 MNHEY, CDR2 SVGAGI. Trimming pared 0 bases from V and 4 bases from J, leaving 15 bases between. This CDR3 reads CASSYSAAGNGETQYF. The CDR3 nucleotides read TGTGCCAGCAGTTACTCGGCGGCAGGGAACGGAGAGACCCAGTACTTC.

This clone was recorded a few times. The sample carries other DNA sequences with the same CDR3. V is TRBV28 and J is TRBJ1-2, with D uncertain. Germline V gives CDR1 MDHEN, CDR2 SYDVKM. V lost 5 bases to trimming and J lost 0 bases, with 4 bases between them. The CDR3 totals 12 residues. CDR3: CASSPANYGYTF. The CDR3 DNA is TGTGCCAGCAGTCCGGCTAACTATGGCTACACCTTC.

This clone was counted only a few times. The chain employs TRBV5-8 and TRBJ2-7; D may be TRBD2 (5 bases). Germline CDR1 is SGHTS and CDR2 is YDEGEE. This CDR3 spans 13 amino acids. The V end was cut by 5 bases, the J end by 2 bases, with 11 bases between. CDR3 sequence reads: CASSRRPTYEQYF. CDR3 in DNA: TGTGCCAGCAGTCGGAGGCCGACCTACGAGCAGTACTTC.

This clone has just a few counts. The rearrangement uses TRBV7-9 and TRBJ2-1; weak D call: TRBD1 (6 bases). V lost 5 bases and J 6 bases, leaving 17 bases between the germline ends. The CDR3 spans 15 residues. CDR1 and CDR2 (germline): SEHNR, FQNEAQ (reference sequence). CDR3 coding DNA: TGTGCCAGCAGCCCCCCCGGACAGCCATCCAATGAGCAGTTCTTC. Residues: CASSPPGQPSNEQFF.

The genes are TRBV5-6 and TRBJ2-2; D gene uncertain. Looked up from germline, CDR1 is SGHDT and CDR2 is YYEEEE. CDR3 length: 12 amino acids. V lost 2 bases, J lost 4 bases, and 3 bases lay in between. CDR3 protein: CASSFFTGELFF. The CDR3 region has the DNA TGTGCCAGCAGCTTCTTCACCGGGGAGCTGTTTTTT.

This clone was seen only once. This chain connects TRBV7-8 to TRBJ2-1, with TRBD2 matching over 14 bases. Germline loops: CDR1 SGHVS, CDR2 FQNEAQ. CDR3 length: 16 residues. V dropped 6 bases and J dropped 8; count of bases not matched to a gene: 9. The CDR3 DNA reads TGTGCCAGCAGACTACGACTAGCGGGAGGGTTGGATGAGCAGTTCTTC. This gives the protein CASRLRLAGGLDEQFF.

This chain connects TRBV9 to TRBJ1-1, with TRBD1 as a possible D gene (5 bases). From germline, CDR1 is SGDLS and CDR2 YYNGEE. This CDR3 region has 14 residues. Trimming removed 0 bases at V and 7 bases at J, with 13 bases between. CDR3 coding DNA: TGTGCCAGCAGCGTAGGCCAGGGAAAAGATGAAGCTTTCTTT. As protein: CASSVGQGKDEAFF.

CDR3 amino acids: CATRNRGGYENTEAFF. The CDR3 DNA reads TGTGCCACCCGAAACAGGGGGGGATATGAGAACACTGAAGCTTTCTTT. The V and J genes are TRBV2 and TRBJ1-1; TRBD1 aligns across 8 bases. The CDR3 is made up of 16 amino acids. V was pared by 10 bases and J by 1 base, with 14 bases of the junction left unmatched. From germline, CDR1 is SNHLY and CDR2 FYNNEI. Full variable domain (rest looked up from reference TRBV2 and TRBJ1-1): EPEVTQTPSHQVTQMGQEVILRCVPISNHLYFYWYRQILGQKVEFLVSFYNNEISEKSEIFDDQFSVERPDGSNFTLKIRSTKLEDSAMYFCATRNRGGYENTEAFFGQGTRLTVV.

Here the CDR3 DNA reads TGTGCCAGCAGTTCAGGGGTGGAGACCCAGTACTTC. It specifies CASSSGVETQYF. The chain employs TRBV6-5 and TRBJ2-5, with D possibly matching TRBD1 (6 bases). The CDR3 spans 12 residues. V was pared by 4 bases and J by 5 bases, with 8 bases between. CDR1 is MNHEY, CDR2 SVGAGI, per germline.

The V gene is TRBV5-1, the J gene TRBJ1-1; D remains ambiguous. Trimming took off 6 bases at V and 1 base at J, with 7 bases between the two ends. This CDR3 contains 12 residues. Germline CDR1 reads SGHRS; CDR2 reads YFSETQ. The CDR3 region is CASNDWNTEAFF. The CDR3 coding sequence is TGCGCCAGCAACGACTGGAACACTGAAGCTTTCTTT.

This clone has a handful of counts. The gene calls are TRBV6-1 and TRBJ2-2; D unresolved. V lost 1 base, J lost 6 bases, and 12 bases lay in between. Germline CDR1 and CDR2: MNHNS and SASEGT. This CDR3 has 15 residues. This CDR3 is CASSEDPAVAGELFF. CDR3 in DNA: TGTGCCAGCAGTGAAGATCCCGCGGTGGCCGGGGAGCTGTTTTTT.

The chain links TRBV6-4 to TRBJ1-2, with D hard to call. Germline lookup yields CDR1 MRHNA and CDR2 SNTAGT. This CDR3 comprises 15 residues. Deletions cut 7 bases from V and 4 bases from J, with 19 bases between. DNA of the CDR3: TGTGCCAGCACACCGACGCTCGGCGGTCTCTATGGCTACACCTTC. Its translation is CASTPTLGGLYGYTF.

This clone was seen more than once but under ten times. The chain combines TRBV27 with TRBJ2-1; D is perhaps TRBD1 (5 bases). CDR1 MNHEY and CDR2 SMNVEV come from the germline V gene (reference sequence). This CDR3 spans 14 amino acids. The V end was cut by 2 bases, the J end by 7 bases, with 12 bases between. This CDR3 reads CASSLGQGWNEQFF. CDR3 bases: TGTGCCAGCAGTTTAGGGCAGGGCTGGAATGAGCAGTTCTTC.

The DNA of the CDR3 is TGTGCCACCAGCGCACAGCGGGGAACCTACGAGCAGTACTTC. Protein sequence: CATSAQRGTYEQYF. The rearrangement uses TRBV15 and TRBJ2-7, with TRBD2 identical over 7 bases. V shed 5 bases and J 2 bases; nucleotides not matched to a gene: 6. Germline V gives CDR1 LNHNV, CDR2 YYDKDF (reference sequence). The CDR3 is made up of 14 amino acids.

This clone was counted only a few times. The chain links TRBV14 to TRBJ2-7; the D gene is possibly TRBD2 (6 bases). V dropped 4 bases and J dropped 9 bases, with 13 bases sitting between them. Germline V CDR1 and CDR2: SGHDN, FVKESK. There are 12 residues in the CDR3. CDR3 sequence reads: CASSPPAGGQYF. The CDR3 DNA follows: TGTGCCAGCAGCCCCCCGGCCGGGGGGCAGTACTTC.

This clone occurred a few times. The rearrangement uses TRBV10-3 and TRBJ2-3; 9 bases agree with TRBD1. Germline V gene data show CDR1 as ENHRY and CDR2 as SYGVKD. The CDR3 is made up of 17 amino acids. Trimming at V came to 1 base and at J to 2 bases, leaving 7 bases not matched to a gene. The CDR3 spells CAISEYSGTGNTDTQYF. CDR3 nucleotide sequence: TGTGCCATCAGTGAGTACTCCGGGACAGGGAACACAGATACGCAGTATTTT.

This chain's CDR3 is CASSTRQGAMAGANVLTF. Written as DNA, the CDR3 is TGTGCCAGCAGCACTCGACAGGGGGCTATGGCTGGGGCCAACGTCCTGACTTTC. The chain is built from TRBV21-1 and TRBJ2-6; the table's TRBD1 call for D was not verified on the DNA. TRBV21-1 is reported as a pseudogene. This CDR3 has 18 amino acids.

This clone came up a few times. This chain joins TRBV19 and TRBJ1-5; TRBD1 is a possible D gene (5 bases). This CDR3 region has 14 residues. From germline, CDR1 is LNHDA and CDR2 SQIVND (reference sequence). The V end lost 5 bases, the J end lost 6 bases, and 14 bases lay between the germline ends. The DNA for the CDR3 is TGTGCCAGTAGTGGATCAGACAGAGGTCAGCCCCAGCATTTT. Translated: CASSGSDRGQPQHF. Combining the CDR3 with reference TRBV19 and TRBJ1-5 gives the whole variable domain DGGITQSPKYLFRKEGQNVTLSCEQNLNHDAMYWYRQDPGQGLRLIYYSQIVNDFQKGDIAEGYSVSREKKESFPLTVTSAQKNPTAFYLCASSGSDRGQPQHFGDGTRLSIL.

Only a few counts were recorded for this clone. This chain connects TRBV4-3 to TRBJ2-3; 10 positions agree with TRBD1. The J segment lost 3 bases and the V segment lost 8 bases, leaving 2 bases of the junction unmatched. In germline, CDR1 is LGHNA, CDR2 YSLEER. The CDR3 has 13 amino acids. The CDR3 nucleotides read TGCGCCAGCCGGACAGGGGGGACAGATACGCAGTATTTT. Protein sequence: CASRTGGTDTQYF.

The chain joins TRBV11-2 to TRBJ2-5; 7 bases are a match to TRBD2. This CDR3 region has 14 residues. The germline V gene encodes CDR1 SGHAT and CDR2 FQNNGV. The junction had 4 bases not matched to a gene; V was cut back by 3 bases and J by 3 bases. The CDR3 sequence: CASSFLSGKETQYF. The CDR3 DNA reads TGTGCCAGCAGCTTTTTAAGCGGGAAAGAGACCCAGTACTTC.

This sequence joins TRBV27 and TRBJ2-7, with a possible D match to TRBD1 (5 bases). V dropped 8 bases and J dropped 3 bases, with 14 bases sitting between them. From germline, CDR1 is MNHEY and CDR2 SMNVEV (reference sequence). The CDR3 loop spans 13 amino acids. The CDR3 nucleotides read TGTGCCAGCTCCTTTTTAGGGGTCTACGAGCAGTACTTC. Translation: CASSFLGVYEQYF.